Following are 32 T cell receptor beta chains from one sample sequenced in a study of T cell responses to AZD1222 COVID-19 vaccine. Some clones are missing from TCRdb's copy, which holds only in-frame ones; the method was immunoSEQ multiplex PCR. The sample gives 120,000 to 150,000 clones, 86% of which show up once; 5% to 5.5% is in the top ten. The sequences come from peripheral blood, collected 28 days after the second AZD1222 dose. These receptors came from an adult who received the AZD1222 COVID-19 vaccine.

CDR3 residues: CASSLRDRGGGYTF. The CDR3 DNA sequence: TGTGCCAGTAGTCTCCGGGACAGGGGCGGCGGCTACACCTTC. This chain joins TRBV19 and TRBJ1-2; 10 bases align to TRBD1. This CDR3 region has 14 residues. The J segment lost 8 bases and the V segment lost 5 bases, leaving 8 bases of the junction unmatched. Germline V CDR1 and CDR2: LNHDA, SQIVND (reference sequence).

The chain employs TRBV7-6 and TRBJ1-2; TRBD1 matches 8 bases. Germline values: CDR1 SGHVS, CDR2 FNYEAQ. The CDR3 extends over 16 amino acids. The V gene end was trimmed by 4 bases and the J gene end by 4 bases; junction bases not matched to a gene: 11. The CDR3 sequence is CASSSRSGQGRYGYTF. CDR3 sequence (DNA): TGTGCCAGCAGCTCCAGAAGCGGACAGGGCCGCTATGGCTACACCTTC.

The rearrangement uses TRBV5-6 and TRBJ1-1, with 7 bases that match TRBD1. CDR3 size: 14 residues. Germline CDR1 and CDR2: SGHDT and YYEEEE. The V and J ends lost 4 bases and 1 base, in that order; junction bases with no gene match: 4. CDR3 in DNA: TGTGCCAGCAGCCATTACAGGGGGAACACTGAAGCTTTCTTT. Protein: CASSHYRGNTEAFF.

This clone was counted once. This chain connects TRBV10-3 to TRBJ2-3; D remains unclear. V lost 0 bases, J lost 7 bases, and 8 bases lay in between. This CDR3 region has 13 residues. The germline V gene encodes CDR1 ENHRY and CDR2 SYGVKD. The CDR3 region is CAISESPVYTQYF. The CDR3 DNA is TGTGCCATCAGTGAGTCCCCGGTATATACGCAGTATTTT.

CDR3 DNA sequence: TGTGCCAGCAGCTGGGGACAGGGGGCAAGAACTGAAGCTTTCTTT. Protein product: CASSWGQGARTEAFF. V gene TRBV5-4 combines with J gene TRBJ1-1; 12 bases agree with TRBD1. CDR1 and CDR2 from the germline V gene are SGHNT and YYREEE (reference sequence). The V segment lost 3 bases and the J segment 5 bases; nucleotides outside the gene matches: 5. The CDR3 consists of 15 residues.

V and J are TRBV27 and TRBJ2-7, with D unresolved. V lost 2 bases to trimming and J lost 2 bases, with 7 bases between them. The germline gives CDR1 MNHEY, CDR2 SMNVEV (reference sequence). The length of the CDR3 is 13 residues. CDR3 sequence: CASSLVRTYEQYF. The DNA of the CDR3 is TGTGCCAGCAGTTTAGTACGGACCTACGAGCAGTACTTC.

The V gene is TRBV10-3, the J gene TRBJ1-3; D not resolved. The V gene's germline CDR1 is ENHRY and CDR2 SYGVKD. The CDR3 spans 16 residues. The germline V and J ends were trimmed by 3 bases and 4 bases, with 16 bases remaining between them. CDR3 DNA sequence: TGTGCCATCAGTGAAGCGGCCCTGGCGGGGGGAAACACCATATATTTT. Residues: CAISEAALAGGNTIYF.

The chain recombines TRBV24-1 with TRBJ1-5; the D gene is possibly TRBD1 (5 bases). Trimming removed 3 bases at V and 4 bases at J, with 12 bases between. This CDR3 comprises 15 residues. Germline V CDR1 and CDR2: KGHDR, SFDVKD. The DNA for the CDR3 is TGTGCCACCAGTGATCCCGGGGGTCCAAATCAGCCCCAGCATTTT. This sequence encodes CATSDPGGPNQPQHF.

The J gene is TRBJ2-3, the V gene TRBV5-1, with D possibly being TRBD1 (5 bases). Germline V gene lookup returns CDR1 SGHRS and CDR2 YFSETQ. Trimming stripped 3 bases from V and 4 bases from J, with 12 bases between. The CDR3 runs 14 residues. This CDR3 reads CASSWNRWSDTQYF. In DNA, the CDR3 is TGCGCCAGCAGCTGGAACAGGTGGTCAGATACGCAGTATTTT.

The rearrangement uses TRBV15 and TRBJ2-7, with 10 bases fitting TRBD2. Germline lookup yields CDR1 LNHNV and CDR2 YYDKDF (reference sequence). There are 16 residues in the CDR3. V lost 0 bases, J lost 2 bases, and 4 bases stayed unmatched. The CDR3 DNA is TGTGCCACCAGCAGAGATTCCCTAGCGGGGGCCTACGAGCAGTACTTC. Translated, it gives CATSRDSLAGAYEQYF.

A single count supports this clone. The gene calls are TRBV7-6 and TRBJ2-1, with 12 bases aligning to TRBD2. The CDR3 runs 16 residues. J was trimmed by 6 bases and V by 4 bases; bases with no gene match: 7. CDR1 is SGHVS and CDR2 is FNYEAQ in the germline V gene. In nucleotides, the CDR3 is TGTGCCAGCAGCTCCCTAGCGGGGGGGTGGAGCAATGAGCAGTTCTTC. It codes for CASSSLAGGWSNEQFF.

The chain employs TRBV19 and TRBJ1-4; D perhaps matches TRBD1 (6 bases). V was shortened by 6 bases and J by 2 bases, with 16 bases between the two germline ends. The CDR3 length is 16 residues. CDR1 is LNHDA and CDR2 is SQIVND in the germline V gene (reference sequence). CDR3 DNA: TGTGCCAGTAGCCCGGATCAGGGGTCTACTAATGAAAAACTGTTTTTT. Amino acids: CASSPDQGSTNEKLFF.

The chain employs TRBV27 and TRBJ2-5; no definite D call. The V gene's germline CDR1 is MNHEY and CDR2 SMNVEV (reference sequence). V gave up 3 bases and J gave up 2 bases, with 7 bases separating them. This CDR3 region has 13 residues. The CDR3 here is CASSFGQQETQYF. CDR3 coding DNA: TGTGCCAGCAGTTTTGGGCAGCAAGAGACCCAGTACTTC.

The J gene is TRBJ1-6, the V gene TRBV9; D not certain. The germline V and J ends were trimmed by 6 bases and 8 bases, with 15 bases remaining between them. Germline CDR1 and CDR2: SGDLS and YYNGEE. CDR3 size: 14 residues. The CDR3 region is CASTKGFLDSPLHF. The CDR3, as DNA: TGTGCCAGCACAAAGGGATTCTTGGATTCACCCCTCCACTTT.

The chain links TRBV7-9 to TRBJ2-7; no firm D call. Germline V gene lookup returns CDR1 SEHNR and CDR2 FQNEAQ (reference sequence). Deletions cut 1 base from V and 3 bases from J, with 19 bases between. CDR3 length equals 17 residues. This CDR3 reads CASSLGGSKITFYEQYF. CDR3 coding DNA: TGTGCCAGCAGCTTAGGGGGTTCGAAGATTACTTTCTACGAGCAGTACTTC.

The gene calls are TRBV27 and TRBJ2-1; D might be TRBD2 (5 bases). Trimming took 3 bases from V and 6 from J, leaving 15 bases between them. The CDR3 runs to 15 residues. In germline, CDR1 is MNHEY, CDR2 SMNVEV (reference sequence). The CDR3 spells CASSFSVISANEQFF. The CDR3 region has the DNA TGTGCCAGCAGTTTCTCCGTCATTAGCGCCAATGAGCAGTTCTTC.

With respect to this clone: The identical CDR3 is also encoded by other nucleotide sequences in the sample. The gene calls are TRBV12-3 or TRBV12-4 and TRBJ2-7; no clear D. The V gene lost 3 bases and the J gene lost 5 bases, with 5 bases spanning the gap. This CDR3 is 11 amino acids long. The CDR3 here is CASSFLDEQYF. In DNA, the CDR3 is TGTGCCAGCAGTTTTTTGGACGAGCAGTACTTC.

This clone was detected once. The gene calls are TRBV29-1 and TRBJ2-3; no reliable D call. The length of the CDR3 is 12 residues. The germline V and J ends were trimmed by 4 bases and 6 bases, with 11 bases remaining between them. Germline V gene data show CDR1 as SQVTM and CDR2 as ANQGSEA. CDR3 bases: TGCAGCGTTGCAGAGACACGGGATACGCAGTATTTT. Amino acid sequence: CSVAETRDTQYF.

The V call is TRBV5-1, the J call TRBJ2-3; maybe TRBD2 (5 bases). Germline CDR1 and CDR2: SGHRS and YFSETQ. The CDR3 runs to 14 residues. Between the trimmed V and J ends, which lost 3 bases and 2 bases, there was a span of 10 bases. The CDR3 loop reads CASSSGLFTDTQYF. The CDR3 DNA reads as TGCGCCAGCAGCTCCGGACTGTTCACAGATACGCAGTATTTT.

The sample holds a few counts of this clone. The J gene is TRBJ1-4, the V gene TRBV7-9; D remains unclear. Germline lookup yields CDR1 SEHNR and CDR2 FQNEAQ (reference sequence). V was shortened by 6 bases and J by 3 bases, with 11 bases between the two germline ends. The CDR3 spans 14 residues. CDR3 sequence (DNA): TGTGCCAGCAGTTGGGTGAAGGCTAATGAAAAACTGTTTTTT. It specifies CASSWVKANEKLFF.

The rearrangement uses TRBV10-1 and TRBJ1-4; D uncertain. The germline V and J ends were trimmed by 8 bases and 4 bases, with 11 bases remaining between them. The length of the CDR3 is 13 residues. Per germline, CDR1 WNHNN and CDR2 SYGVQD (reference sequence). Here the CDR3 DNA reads TGCGCCAGCTCCCGGCAGAATAATGAAAAACTGTTTTTT. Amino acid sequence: CASSRQNNEKLFF.

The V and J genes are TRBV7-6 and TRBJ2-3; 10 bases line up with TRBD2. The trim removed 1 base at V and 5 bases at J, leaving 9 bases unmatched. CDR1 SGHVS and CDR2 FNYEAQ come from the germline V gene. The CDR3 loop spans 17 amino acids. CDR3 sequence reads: CASSLVVPSGGKDTQYF. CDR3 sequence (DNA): TGTGCCAGCAGCTTAGTCGTGCCTAGCGGGGGAAAAGATACGCAGTATTTT. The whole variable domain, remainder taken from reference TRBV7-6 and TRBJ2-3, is GAGVSQSPRYKVTKRGQDVALRCDPISGHVSLYWYRQALGQGPEFLTYFNYEAQQDKSGLPNDRFSAERPEGSISTLTIQRTEQRDSAMYRCASSLVVPSGGKDTQYFGPGTRLTVL.

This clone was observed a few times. CDR3 DNA sequence: TGTGCCAGCAGCCCTAGGGTCCGGGACTGGGACATTCAGTACTTC. It is translated as CASSPRVRDWDIQYF. This chain joins TRBV7-2 and TRBJ2-4; a possible D gene is TRBD2 (6 bases). This CDR3 has 15 residues. V was trimmed by 5 bases and J by 8 bases, leaving 19 bases between them. Germline V gives CDR1 SGHTA, CDR2 FQGNSA.

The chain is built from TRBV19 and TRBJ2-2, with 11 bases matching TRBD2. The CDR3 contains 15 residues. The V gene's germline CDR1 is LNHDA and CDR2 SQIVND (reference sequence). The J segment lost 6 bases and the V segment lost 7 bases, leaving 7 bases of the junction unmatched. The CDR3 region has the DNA TGTGCCAGTACTATGCAGGGACTAGCGGCCGGGGAGCTGTTTTTT. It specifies CASTMQGLAAGELFF.

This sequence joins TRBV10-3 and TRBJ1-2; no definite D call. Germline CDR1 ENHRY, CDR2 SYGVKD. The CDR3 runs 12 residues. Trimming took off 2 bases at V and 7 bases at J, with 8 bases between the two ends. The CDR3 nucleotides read TGTGCCATCAGTGAGGGGGATGCTGGCTACACCTTC. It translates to CAISEGDAGYTF.

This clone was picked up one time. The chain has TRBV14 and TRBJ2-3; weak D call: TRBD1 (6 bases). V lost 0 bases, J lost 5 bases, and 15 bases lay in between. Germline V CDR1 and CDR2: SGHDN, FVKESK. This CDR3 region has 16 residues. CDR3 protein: CASSQDFRGEVDTQYF. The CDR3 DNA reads TGTGCCAGCAGCCAAGATTTCAGGGGCGAGGTAGATACGCAGTATTTT.

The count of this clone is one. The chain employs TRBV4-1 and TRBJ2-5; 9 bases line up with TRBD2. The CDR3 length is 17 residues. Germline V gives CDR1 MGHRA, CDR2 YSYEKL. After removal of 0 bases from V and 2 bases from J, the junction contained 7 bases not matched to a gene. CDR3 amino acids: CASSQDRESGRQETQYF. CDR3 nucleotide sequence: TGCGCCAGCAGCCAAGATAGGGAAAGCGGGAGGCAAGAGACCCAGTACTTC.

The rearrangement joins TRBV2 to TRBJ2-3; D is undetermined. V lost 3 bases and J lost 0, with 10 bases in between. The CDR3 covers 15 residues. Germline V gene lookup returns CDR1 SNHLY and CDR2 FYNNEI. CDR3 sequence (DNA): TGTGCCAGCAGTGACTCCCCTAGTAGCACAGATACGCAGTATTTT. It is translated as CASSDSPSSTDTQYF.

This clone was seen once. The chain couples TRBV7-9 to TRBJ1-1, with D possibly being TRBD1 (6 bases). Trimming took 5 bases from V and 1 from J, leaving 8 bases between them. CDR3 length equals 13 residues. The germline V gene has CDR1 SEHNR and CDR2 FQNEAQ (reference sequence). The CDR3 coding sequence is TGTGCCAGCAGCAAAGGGGGGAACACTGAAGCTTTCTTT. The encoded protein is CASSKGGNTEAFF.

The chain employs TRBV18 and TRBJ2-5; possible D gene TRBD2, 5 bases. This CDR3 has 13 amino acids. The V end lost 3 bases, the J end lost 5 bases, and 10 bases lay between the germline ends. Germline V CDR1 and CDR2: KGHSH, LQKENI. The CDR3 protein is CASSPQREETQYF. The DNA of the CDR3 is TGTGCCAGCTCACCGCAAAGGGAGGAGACCCAGTACTTC.

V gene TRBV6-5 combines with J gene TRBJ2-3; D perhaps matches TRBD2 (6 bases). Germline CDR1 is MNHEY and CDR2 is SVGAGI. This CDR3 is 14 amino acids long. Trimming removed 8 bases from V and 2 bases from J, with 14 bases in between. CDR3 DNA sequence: TGTGCCAGCCGAGCGGAGGGGTTCACAGATACGCAGTATTTT. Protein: CASRAEGFTDTQYF.

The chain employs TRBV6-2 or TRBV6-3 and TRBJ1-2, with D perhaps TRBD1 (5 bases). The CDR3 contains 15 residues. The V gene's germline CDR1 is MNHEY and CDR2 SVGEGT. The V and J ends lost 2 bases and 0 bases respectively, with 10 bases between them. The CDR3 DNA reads TGTGCCAGCAGTTACGGGGGAGAAGCTAACTATGGCTACACCTTC. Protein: CASSYGGEANYGYTF.